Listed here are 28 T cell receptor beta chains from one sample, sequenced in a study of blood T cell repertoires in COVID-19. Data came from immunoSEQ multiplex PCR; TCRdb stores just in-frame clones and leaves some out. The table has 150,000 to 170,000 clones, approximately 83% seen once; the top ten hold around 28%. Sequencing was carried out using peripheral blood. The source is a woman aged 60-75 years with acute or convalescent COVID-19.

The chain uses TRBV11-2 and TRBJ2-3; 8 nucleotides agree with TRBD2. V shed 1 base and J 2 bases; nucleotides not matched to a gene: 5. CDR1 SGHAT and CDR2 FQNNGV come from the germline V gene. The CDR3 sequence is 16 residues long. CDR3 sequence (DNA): TGTGCCAGCAGCTTAGGTTCCGGGGGGGTCACAGATACGCAGTATTTT. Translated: CASSLGSGGVTDTQYF.

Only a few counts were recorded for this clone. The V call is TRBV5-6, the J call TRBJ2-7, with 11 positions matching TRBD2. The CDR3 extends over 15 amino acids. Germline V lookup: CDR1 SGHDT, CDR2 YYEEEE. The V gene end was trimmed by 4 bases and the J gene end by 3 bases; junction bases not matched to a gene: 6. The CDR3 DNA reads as TGTGCCAGCAGCGCGACTAGCGGGACAGTCTACGAGCAGTACTTC. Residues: CASSATSGTVYEQYF.

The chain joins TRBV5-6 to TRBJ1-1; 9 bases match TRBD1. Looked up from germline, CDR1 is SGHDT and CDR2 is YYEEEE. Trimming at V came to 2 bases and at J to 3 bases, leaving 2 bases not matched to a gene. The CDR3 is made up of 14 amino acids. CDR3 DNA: TGTGCCAGCAGCTTCCGGGACAGGGACACTGAAGCTTTCTTT. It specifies CASSFRDRDTEAFF.

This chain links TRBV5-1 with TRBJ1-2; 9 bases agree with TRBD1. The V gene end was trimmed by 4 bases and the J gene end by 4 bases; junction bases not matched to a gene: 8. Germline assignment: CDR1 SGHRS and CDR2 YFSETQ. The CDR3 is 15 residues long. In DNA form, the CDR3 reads TGCGCCAGCAGCCCGGGACAGGGAGGGAGCTATGGCTACACCTTC. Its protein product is CASSPGQGGSYGYTF.

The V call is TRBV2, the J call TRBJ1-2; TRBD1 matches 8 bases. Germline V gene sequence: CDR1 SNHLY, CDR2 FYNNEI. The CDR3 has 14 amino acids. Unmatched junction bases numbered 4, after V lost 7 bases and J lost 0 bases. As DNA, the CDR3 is TGTGCCAGCACCCTGGACAGGGCTAACTATGGCTACACCTTC. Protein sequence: CASTLDRANYGYTF.

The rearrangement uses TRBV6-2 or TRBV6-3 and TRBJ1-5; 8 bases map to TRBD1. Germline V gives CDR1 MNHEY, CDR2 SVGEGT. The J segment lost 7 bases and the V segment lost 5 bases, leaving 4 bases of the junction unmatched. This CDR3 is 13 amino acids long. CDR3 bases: TGTGCCAGCAGTATACAGGGGGGACAGCCCCAGCATTTT. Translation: CASSIQGGQPQHF.

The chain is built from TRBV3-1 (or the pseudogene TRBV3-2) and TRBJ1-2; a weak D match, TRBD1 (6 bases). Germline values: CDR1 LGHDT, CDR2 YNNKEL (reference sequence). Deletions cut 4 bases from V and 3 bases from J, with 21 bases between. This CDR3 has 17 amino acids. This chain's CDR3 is CASSPRPLDSSYYGYTF. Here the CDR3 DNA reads TGTGCCAGCAGCCCCAGACCCTTGGACAGTTCCTACTATGGCTACACCTTC.

This CDR3 is CASSWVAGGASDTQYF. CDR3 nucleotides: TGTGCCAGCAGCTGGGTGGCAGGGGGCGCGTCAGATACGCAGTATTTT. This chain links TRBV7-2 with TRBJ2-3; TRBD1 matches at 8 bases. The CDR3 totals 16 residues. Germline lookup yields CDR1 SGHTA and CDR2 FQGNSA. V shed 4 bases, J shed 4 bases, and the junction held 10 bases outside the gene matches.

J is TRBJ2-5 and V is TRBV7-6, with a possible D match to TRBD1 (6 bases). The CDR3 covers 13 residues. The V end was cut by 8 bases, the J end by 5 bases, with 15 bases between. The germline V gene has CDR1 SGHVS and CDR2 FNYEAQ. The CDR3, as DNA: TGTGCCAGCGGGGGCTCTACGGCGGAGACCCAGTACTTC. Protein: CASGGSTAETQYF.

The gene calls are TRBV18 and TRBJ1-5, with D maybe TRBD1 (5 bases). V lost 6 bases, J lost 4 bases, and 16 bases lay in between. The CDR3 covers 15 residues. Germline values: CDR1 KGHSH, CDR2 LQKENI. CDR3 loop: CASSITGGGNQPQHF. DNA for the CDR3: TGTGCCAGCTCCATAACCGGGGGAGGAAATCAGCCCCAGCATTTT. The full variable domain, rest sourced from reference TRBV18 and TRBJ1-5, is NAGVMQNPRHLVRRRGQEARLRCSPMKGHSHVYWYRQLPEEGLKFMVYLQKENIIDESGMPKERFSAEFPKEGPSILRIQQVVRGDSAAYFCASSITGGGNQPQHFGDGTRLSIL.

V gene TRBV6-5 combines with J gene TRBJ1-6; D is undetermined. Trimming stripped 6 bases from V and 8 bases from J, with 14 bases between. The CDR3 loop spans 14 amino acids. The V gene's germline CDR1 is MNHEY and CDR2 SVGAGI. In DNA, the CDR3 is TGTGCCAGCAGCAGGAAAGGTTGGGATTCACCCCTCCACTTT. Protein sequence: CASSRKGWDSPLHF.

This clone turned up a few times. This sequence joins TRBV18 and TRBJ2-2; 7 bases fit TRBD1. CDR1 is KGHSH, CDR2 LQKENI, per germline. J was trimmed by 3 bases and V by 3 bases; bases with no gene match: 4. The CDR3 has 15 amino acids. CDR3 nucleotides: TGTGCCAGCTCACCGGGACAGCAGGACACCGGGGAGCTGTTTTTT. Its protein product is CASSPGQQDTGELFF.

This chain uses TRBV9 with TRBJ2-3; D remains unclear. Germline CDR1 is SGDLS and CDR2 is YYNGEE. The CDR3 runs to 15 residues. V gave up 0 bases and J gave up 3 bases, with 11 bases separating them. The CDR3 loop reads CASSVANGLTDTQYF. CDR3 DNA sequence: TGTGCCAGCAGCGTAGCTAACGGTTTAACAGATACGCAGTATTTT. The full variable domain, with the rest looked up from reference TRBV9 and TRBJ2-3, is DSGVTQTPKHLITATGQRVTLRCSPRSGDLSVYWYQQSLDQGLQFLIQYYNGEERAKGNILERFSAQQFPDLHSELNLSSLELGDSALYFCASSVANGLTDTQYFGPGTRLTVL.

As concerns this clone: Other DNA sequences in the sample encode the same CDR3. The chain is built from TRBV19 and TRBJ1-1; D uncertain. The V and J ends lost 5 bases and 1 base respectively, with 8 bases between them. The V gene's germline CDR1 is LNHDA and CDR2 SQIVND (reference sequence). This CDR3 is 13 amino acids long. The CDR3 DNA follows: TGTGCCAGTAGTCCACCGGGGAACACTGAAGCTTTCTTT. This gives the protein CASSPPGNTEAFF.

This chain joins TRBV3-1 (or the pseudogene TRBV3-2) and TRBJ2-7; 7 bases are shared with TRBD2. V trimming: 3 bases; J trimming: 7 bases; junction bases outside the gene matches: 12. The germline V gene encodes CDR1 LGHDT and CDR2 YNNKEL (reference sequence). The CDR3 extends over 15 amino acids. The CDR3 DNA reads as TGTGCCAGCAGCCACGGGGGGTCCACCGGGAGTGAGCAGTACTTC. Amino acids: CASSHGGSTGSEQYF.

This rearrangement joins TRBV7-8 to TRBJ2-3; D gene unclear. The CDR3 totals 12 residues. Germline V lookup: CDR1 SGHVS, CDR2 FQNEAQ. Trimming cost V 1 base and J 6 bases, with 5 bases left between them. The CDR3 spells CASSLGRDTQYF. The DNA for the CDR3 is TGTGCCAGCAGCTTAGGCAGGGATACGCAGTATTTT. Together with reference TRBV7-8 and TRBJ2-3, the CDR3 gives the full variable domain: GAGVSQSPRYKVAKRGQDVALRCDPISGHVSLFWYQQALGQGPEFLTYFQNEAQLDKSGLPSDRFFAERPEGSVSTLKIQRTQQEDSAVYLCASSLGRDTQYFGPGTRLTVL.

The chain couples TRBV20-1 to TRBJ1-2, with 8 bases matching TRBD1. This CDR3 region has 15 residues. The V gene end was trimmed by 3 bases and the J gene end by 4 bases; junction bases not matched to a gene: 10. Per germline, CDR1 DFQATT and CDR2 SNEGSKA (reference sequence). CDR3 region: CSASATGQGFYGYTF. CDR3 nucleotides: TGCAGTGCTAGTGCCACCGGACAGGGTTTCTATGGCTACACCTTC.

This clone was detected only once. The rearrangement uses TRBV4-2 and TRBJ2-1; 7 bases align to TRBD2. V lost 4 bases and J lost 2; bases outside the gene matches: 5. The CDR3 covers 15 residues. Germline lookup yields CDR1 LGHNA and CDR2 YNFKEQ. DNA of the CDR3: TGTGCCAGCAGCCCGGGACTATTGGCCTACAATGAGCAGTTCTTC. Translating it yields CASSPGLLAYNEQFF.

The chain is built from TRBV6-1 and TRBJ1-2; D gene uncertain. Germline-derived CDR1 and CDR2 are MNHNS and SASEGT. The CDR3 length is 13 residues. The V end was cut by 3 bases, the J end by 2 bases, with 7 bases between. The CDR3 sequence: CASSDPLNYGYTF. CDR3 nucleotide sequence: TGTGCCAGCAGTGACCCCCTGAACTATGGCTACACCTTC.

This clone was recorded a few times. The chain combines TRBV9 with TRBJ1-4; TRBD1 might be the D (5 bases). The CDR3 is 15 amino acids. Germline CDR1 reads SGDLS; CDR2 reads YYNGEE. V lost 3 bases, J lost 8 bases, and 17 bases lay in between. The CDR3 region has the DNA TGTGCCAGCAGCGCATCTAGCCCCGGGGGGGAAAAACTGTTTTTT. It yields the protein CASSASSPGGEKLFF.

CDR3 region: CASSQQASSGNTIYF. As DNA, the CDR3 is TGTGCCAGCAGCCAACAGGCGAGTTCTGGAAACACCATATATTTT. The V gene is TRBV4-2, the J gene TRBJ1-3; D not resolved. This CDR3 comprises 15 residues. Between the trimmed V and J ends, which lost 2 bases and 1 base, there was a span of 9 bases. Germline values: CDR1 LGHNA, CDR2 YNFKEQ.

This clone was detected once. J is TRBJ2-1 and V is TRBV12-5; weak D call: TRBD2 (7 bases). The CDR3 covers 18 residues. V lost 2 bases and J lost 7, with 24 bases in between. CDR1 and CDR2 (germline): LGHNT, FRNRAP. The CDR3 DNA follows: TGTGCTAGTGGTTTGCCCTCCTATGTGGGAGGGGGATGGAATGAGCAGTTCTTC. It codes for CASGLPSYVGGGWNEQFF.

DNA of the CDR3: TGCGCCAGCAGCTTGACGCCTCTTGGACAGGGTATCAATCAGCCCCAGCATTTT. As protein: CASSLTPLGQGINQPQHF. V gene TRBV5-1 combines with J gene TRBJ1-5; 8 nucleotides agree with TRBD1. This CDR3 comprises 18 residues. The germline gives CDR1 SGHRS, CDR2 YFSETQ. V lost 1 base to trimming and J lost 3 bases; unmatched junction nucleotides: 12.

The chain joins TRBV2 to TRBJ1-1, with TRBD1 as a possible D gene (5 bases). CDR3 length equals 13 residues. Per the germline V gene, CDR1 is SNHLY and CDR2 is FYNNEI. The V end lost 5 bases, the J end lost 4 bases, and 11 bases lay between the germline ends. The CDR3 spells CASSQGRSTEAFF. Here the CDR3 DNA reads TGTGCCAGCAGTCAGGGTCGTAGCACTGAAGCTTTCTTT.

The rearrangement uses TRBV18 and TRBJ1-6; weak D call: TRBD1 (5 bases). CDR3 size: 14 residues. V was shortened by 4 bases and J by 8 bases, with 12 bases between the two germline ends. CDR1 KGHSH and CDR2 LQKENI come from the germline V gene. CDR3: CASSQGVLYSPLHF. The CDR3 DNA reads TGTGCCAGCTCACAAGGGGTTTTGTATTCACCCCTCCACTTT. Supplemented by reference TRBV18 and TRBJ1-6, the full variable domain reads NAGVMQNPRHLVRRRGQEARLRCSPMKGHSHVYWYRQLPEEGLKFMVYLQKENIIDESGMPKERFSAEFPKEGPSILRIQQVVRGDSAAYFCASSQGVLYSPLHFGNGTRLTVT.

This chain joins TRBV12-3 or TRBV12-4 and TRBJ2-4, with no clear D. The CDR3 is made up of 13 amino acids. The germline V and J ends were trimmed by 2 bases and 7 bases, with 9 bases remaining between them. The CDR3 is CASSLSVTNIQYF. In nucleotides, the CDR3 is TGTGCCAGCAGTTTATCGGTAACGAACATTCAGTACTTC.

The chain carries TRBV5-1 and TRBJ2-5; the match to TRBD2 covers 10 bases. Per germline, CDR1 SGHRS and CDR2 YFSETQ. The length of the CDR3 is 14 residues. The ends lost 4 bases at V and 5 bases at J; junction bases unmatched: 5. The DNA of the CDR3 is TGCGCCAGCAGCACTAGCGGGGCGCGGGAGACCCAGTACTTC. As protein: CASSTSGARETQYF.

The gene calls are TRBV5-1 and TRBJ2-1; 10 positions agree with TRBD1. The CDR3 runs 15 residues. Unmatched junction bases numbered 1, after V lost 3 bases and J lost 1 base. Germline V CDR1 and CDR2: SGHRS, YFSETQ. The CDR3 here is CASSWTGGSYNEQFF. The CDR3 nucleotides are TGCGCCAGCAGCTGGACAGGGGGGTCCTACAATGAGCAGTTCTTC.